These 14 T cell receptor beta chains were all obtained from the same sample, sequenced in a study of CD8+CD57+ T cells in acquired aplastic anemia. Genomic DNA acted as the template from which TCR beta VDJ combination and CDR3 sequence profiling were carried out. MiXCR was run by TCRdb on the reads, yielding one entry per CDR3 protein. The sample records just over 400,000 distinct CDR3 sequences, around 72% being singletons. The sample consisted of sorted CD4+, CD8+, or CD8+CD57+ T cells (not recorded which) from PBMCs. The receptors stem from a human donor in good health, serving as a control.

With respect to this clonotype: One junction end does not reproduce the germline sequence, and a read error may be involved. This chain connects TRBV7-9 to TRBJ2-2, with 12 bases aligning to TRBD1. The CDR3 sequence is 16 residues long. Germline CDR1 and CDR2: SEHNR and FQNEAQ (reference sequence). In DNA form, the CDR3 reads TGCGCCAGCAGCCTGGATGGGACAGGGGGCGCCGGGGAGCTGTTTTTT. Amino acid sequence: CASSLDGTGGAGELFF.

Comment on this clonotype: A read error may account for a junction end that differs from germline. J is TRBJ1-2 and V is TRBV7-2; 9 nucleotides match TRBD1. The CDR3 extends over 15 amino acids. Germline V CDR1 and CDR2: SGHTA, FQGNSA. The chain's CDR3 is CATSDSRDRAGGYTF. As DNA, the CDR3 is TGTGCCACCAGCGATTCCCGGGACAGGGCAGGTGGCTACACCTTC.

The chain uses TRBV9 and TRBJ2-7; maybe TRBD1 (6 bases). Per germline, CDR1 SGDLS and CDR2 YYNGEE. The CDR3 totals 14 residues. The V end was cut by 0 bases, the J end by 2 bases, with 9 bases between. Here the CDR3 reads CASSVGDRPYEQYF. The CDR3 DNA sequence: TGTGCCAGCAGCGTAGGAGACAGGCCCTACGAGCAGTACTTC.

A note on this clonotype: One end of the junction does not line up with germline, which may come from a read error. The rearrangement uses TRBV9 and TRBJ1-2; a weak D match, TRBD1 (5 bases). Per germline, CDR1 SGDLS and CDR2 YYNGEE. This CDR3 contains 15 residues. CDR3 sequence (DNA): TGTGCCACCAGCGTTCGAGGGGCAAAATTCCCCCGCTACACCTTC. Its protein product is CATSVRGAKFPRYTF.

The J gene is TRBJ1-1, the V gene TRBV20-1; a possible D gene is TRBD1 (5 bases). Germline CDR1 and CDR2: DFQATT and SNEGSKA (reference sequence). The CDR3 sequence is 17 residues long. V lost 3 bases, J lost 0 bases, and 20 bases lay in between. The CDR3 region has the DNA TGCAGTGCTAGTAGGTCAGCGGGGGGGAACATGAACACTGAAGCTTTCTTT. Translating it yields CSASRSAGGNMNTEAFF.

Remarks on this clonotype: It is unclear where the CDR3 begins or ends on the DNA, so no DNA is shown, and the CDR3 is as TCRdb lists it. The J gene is TRBJ2-7, the V gene TRBV7-9; TRBD2, the table's D call, lacks a check against the DNA. Germline-derived CDR1 and CDR2 are SEHNR and FQNEAQ (reference sequence). Inclusive of both ends, the CDR3 amounts to 15 amino acids. The CDR3 spells CASTTTDTQYFGPYF.

This chain joins TRBV7-2 and TRBJ1-2; no clear D gene. V lost 3 bases and J 6 bases, leaving 8 bases between the germline ends. Germline V gives CDR1 SGHTA, CDR2 FQGNSA. This CDR3 region has 12 residues. The CDR3 region has the DNA TGTGCCAGCAGCTTCCGTAAGAATGGCTACACCTTC. It encodes CASSFRKNGYTF.

Remarks on this clonotype: Because the CDR3 is missing its conserved closing phenylalanine or tryptophan, this is likely a read error. It is unclear where the CDR3 begins or ends on the DNA, so no DNA is shown, and the CDR3 is as TCRdb lists it. This rearrangement joins TRBV7-2 to TRBJ2-4; the table's D call, TRBD1, has no DNA check behind it. 13 amino acids form the CDR3, both terminal residues included. From germline, CDR1 is SGHTA and CDR2 FQGNSA. CDR3 loop: CASSLERGSYEQY.

This clonotype showed up many times. The chain couples TRBV19 to TRBJ2-3, with D perhaps being TRBD1 or TRBD2 (7 bases each). Trimming shortened V by 7 bases and J by 2 bases, and 22 bases separated the two germline ends. The germline CDR1 and CDR2 sequences are LNHDA and SQIVND (reference sequence). CDR3 length: 17 residues. The CDR3 here is CASTTRQGGVVTDTQYF. The CDR3, as DNA: TGTGCCAGTACCACCCGACAGGGAGGGGTGGTCACAGATACGCAGTATTTT.

There are many counts of this clonotype. The chain has TRBV20-1 and TRBJ1-2; D not certain. This CDR3 contains 11 residues. Trimming cost V 3 bases and J 8 bases, with 10 bases left between them. CDR1 is DFQATT and CDR2 is SNEGSKA in the germline V gene (reference sequence). CDR3 DNA: TGCAGTGCTAGCGGCGATCTGGGCTACACCTTC. It specifies CSASGDLGYTF.

Many counts were recorded for this clonotype. This chain joins TRBV29-1 and TRBJ2-4; tentatively, D is TRBD1 (5 bases). V dropped 3 bases and J dropped 5 bases, with 11 bases sitting between them. This CDR3 comprises 13 residues. Per the germline V gene, CDR1 is SQVTM and CDR2 is ANQGSEA. In nucleotides, the CDR3 is TGCAGCGTTGAGGGGCAGGGTCAAAACATTCAGTACTTC. It codes for CSVEGQGQNIQYF. Variable domain in full (rest from reference TRBV29-1 and TRBJ2-4): SAVISQKPSRDICQRGTSLTIQCQVDSQVTMMFWYRQQPGQSLTLIATANQGSEATYESGFVIDKFPISRPNLTFSTLTVSNMSPEDSSIYLCSVEGQGQNIQYFGAGTRLSVL.

The CDR3 coding sequence is TGTGCCAGCGGTCAACTAGCGGGGGTGGGGGCCCAGTACTTC. It translates to CASGQLAGVGAQYF. The rearrangement uses TRBV6-2 or TRBV6-3 and TRBJ2-5, with TRBD2 identical over 11 bases. The germline CDR1 and CDR2 sequences are MNHEY and SVGEGT. The CDR3 sequence is 14 residues long. J gave up 9 bases and V 8 bases, and 11 bases lay outside the gene matches.

The V call is TRBV12-3 or TRBV12-4, the J call TRBJ1-6; D unresolved. This CDR3 has 16 residues. Deletions cut 1 base from V and 10 bases from J, with 17 bases between. CDR3 region: CASSLEGGGRSSPLHF. For the CDR3, the DNA is TGTGCCAGCAGTTTAGAGGGTGGAGGGCGTAGCTCACCCCTCCACTTT.

This clonotype has a single count. At one of its ends the junction is not consistent with the germline gene, which may arise from a read error. The V gene is TRBV7-7, the J gene TRBJ2-7; 8 bases map to TRBD2. The CDR3 is made up of 16 amino acids. The germline CDR1 and CDR2 sequences are SSHAT and FNYEAQ (reference sequence). This CDR3 reads CASNAGGAGKNTEQYF. CDR3 bases: TGTGCTAGCAACGCCGGGGGGGCGGGAAAGAACACTGAACAGTACTTC.